The following is a T cell receptor beta chain sequence with its context. The data were produced by immunoSEQ multiplex PCR, yet TCRdb's version contains in-frame clones alone and is incomplete. The table records a few hundred thousand clones, 88% of them present only once. These data come from a study of blood T cell repertoires in COVID-19. V lost 0 bases and J 7 bases, leaving 21 bases between the germline ends. The germline V gene encodes CDR1 LNHNV and CDR2 YYDKDF (reference sequence). CDR3 length: 17 residues. The chain has TRBV15 and TRBJ1-2; D remains ambiguous. The TCR comes from a man between 18 and 35 years old with active or convalescent COVID-19. Sequenced: peripheral blood. The CDR3 DNA sequence: TGTGCCACCAGCAGAGATCCGAAGACACCCATATTGGGTGGCTACACCTTC. Its protein is CATSRDPKTPILGGYTF.